The 23 T cell receptor beta chains below were found in one sample sequenced in a study of T cells after yellow fever vaccination. TCRdb reprocessed the 5' RACE reads with MiXCR, giving one entry per CDR3 protein. The table has 510,000 or so distinct CDR3 sequences, roughly a fifth seen once. This specimen consisted of PBMCs, obtained 15 days after the yellow fever booster vaccination. The receptors derive from a man aged 25-40 years who received the YFV17D yellow fever vaccine.

The gene calls are TRBV7-2 and TRBJ2-7; tentative D call: TRBD1 (6 bases). Trimming removed 8 bases from V and 1 base from J, with 18 bases in between. The germline V gene encodes CDR1 SGHTA and CDR2 FQGNSA. The CDR3 runs 15 residues. CDR3 in DNA: TGTGCCAGCGCCTGGGGGCAGGTAGCGTCCTACGAGCAGTACTTC. Amino acid sequence: CASAWGQVASYEQYF.

The V gene is TRBV28, the J gene TRBJ2-3; D remains unclear. CDR1 is MDHEN, CDR2 SYDVKM, per germline. V dropped 7 bases and J dropped 0 bases, with 17 bases sitting between them. The CDR3 length is 16 residues. The CDR3 region has the DNA TGTGCCAGCACCAATCAACAGTTTTACAGCACAGATACGCAGTATTTT. This encodes CASTNQQFYSTDTQYF. Drawing the rest from reference TRBV28 and TRBJ2-3, the complete variable domain is DVKVTQSSRYLVKRTGEKVFLECVQDMDHENMFWYRQDPGLGLRLIYFSYDVKMKEKGDIPEGYSVSREKKERFSLILESASTNQTSMYLCASTNQQFYSTDTQYFGPGTRLTVL.

The rearrangement links TRBV5-1 to TRBJ1-3; D is perhaps TRBD1 (6 bases). V was clipped by 4 bases and J by 1 base, with 15 bases between them. CDR3 length equals 16 residues. Germline CDR1 reads SGHRS; CDR2 reads YFSETQ. The CDR3 spells CASSRGQLQSGNTIYF. CDR3 in DNA: TGCGCCAGCAGCAGGGGACAACTACAGTCTGGAAACACCATATATTTT.

The chain joins TRBV5-1 to TRBJ2-7; 7 bases line up with TRBD2. V lost 7 bases and J lost 2; bases outside the gene matches: 9. The CDR3 extends over 14 amino acids. CDR1 SGHRS and CDR2 YFSETQ come from the germline V gene. The DNA for the CDR3 is TGCGCCAGCGCCTTTGGGGGGGGAACCTACGAGCAGTACTTC. It translates to CASAFGGGTYEQYF.

This clonotype was detected a few times. This sequence joins TRBV28 and TRBJ2-5; perhaps TRBD2 as D (7 bases). Between the trimmed V and J ends, which lost 3 bases and 7 bases, there was a span of 18 bases. This CDR3 has 15 residues. Germline CDR1 is MDHEN and CDR2 is SYDVKM. The CDR3 DNA reads TGTGCCAGCAGTTTGGGGGGGCTCGTCGTAAGGACCCAGTACTTC. It translates to CASSLGGLVVRTQYF.

CDR3 protein: CASSPPGVPEAFF. DNA for the CDR3: TGTGCCAGCAGCCCACCCGGGGTCCCTGAAGCTTTCTTT. This rearrangement joins TRBV7-6 to TRBJ1-1; no definite D call. The CDR3 totals 13 residues. V was shortened by 5 bases and J by 6 bases, with 13 bases between the two germline ends. CDR1 is SGHVS and CDR2 is FNYEAQ in the germline V gene.

This chain uses TRBV7-2 with TRBJ2-7; the match to TRBD2 covers 9 bases. This CDR3 has 14 residues. CDR1 SGHTA and CDR2 FQGNSA come from the germline V gene. V lost 5 bases to trimming and J lost 4 bases; unmatched junction nucleotides: 6. The CDR3 sequence: CASSQSGRLYEQYF. CDR3 bases: TGTGCCAGCAGCCAAAGCGGGAGGTTGTACGAGCAGTACTTC. Looking up the rest from reference TRBV7-2 and TRBJ2-7 gives the full variable domain: GAGVSQSPSNKVTEKGKDVELRCDPISGHTALYWYRQSLGQGLEFLIYFQGNSAPDKSGLPSDRFSAERTGGSVSTLTIQRTQQEDSAVYLCASSQSGRLYEQYFGPGTRLTVT.

This chain joins TRBV4-3 and TRBJ2-3; D is possibly TRBD2 (5 bases). Germline CDR1 and CDR2: LGHNA and YSLEER. CDR3 size: 14 residues. V was shortened by 10 bases and J by 5 bases, with 19 bases between the two germline ends. This CDR3 reads CATSRDQRRDTQYF. The CDR3 DNA reads as TGCGCCACCTCAAGGGATCAGCGGCGAGATACGCAGTATTTT.

The V call is TRBV18, the J call TRBJ2-7; D perhaps matches TRBD1 (6 bases). The V gene's germline CDR1 is KGHSH and CDR2 LQKENI. Trimming removed 3 bases at V and 2 bases at J, with 14 bases between. This CDR3 has 15 residues. The CDR3 spells CASSPQDSQAYEQYF. Written as DNA, the CDR3 is TGTGCCAGCTCACCCCAGGACAGTCAAGCCTACGAGCAGTACTTC.

This clonotype has a count of ten or more. This chain connects TRBV6-2 or TRBV6-3 to TRBJ2-1; D is uncertain. CDR3 length: 11 residues. V shed 4 bases and J shed 12 bases, with 10 bases lying between them. Germline V CDR1 and CDR2: MNHEY, SVGEGT. The CDR3: CASSLGSVQFF. The CDR3 DNA reads as TGTGCCAGCAGTTTGGGTAGTGTGCAGTTCTTC.

This clonotype was observed at least ten times. CDR3 sequence: CASSYGGLQETQYF. The DNA of the CDR3 is TGTGCCAGCAGCTACGGGGGGCTGCAAGAGACCCAGTACTTC. The rearrangement joins TRBV7-3 to TRBJ2-5; TRBD2 might be the D (7 bases). The CDR3 is 14 amino acids. Per germline, CDR1 SGHTA and CDR2 FQGTGA. The V end was cut by 4 bases, the J end by 2 bases, with 11 bases between.

A few counts support this clonotype. This chain's CDR3 is CSVGRGSGVSDTQYF. The CDR3 region has the DNA TGCAGCGTTGGGAGGGGTAGCGGGGTCTCAGATACGCAGTATTTT. The chain employs TRBV29-1 and TRBJ2-3; 8 positions agree with TRBD2. The CDR3 spans 15 residues. The germline V gene encodes CDR1 SQVTM and CDR2 ANQGSEA. With 4 bases clipped from V and 4 bases from J, the junction kept 10 bases outside the gene matches.

This chain uses TRBV24-1 with TRBJ2-3; 9 nucleotides agree with TRBD2. Germline lookup yields CDR1 KGHDR and CDR2 SFDVKD. The length of the CDR3 is 17 residues. V lost 3 bases and J lost 2; bases outside the gene matches: 8. CDR3 residues: CATSDAPSGAPTDTQYF. The DNA of the CDR3 is TGTGCCACCAGTGATGCGCCTAGCGGGGCCCCCACAGATACGCAGTATTTT.

The CDR3 spells CATSDSWLTDTQYF. CDR3 in DNA: TGTGCCACCAGTGATTCCTGGCTGACAGATACGCAGTATTTT. The chain has TRBV24-1 and TRBJ2-3; the D is unclear. Germline CDR1 reads KGHDR; CDR2 reads SFDVKD. The CDR3 runs 14 residues. V was clipped by 2 bases and J by 3 bases, with 8 bases between them.

This clonotype was seen more than once but under ten times. The chain joins TRBV5-6 to TRBJ2-1; no definite D call. The germline CDR1 and CDR2 sequences are SGHDT and YYEEEE. Trimming removed 3 bases from V and 3 bases from J, with 10 bases in between. The CDR3 length is 14 residues. CDR3 in DNA: TGTGCCAGCAGCTCCTCGACAATCTACAATGAGCAGTTCTTC. Translation: CASSSSTIYNEQFF.

This clonotype was counted between two and nine times. The chain links TRBV20-1 to TRBJ1-5; D call uncertain. Germline V gives CDR1 DFQATT, CDR2 SNEGSKA (reference sequence). This CDR3 contains 12 residues. CDR3 loop: CSARQFNQPQHF. The CDR3 DNA is TGCAGCGCGCGGCAGTTCAATCAGCCCCAGCATTTT.

This clonotype was detected a few times. V gene TRBV9 combines with J gene TRBJ2-3; D not certain. Deletions cut 3 bases from V and 3 bases from J, with 14 bases between. CDR1 SGDLS and CDR2 YYNGEE come from the germline V gene. The CDR3 spans 15 residues. The CDR3 nucleotides are TGTGCCAGCAGCGGGGGTTCGATTGTGACAGATACGCAGTATTTT. Translation gives CASSGGSIVTDTQYF.

Regarding this clonotype: At one end the junction does not follow the germline gene, possibly because of a read error. The rearrangement links TRBV5-5 to TRBJ2-7; possibly TRBD1 for D (5 bases). The CDR3 sequence is 14 residues long. CDR1 and CDR2 (germline): SGHKS, YYEKEE (reference sequence). CDR3 amino acids: CASTLGQLTYEQYF. The CDR3 DNA reads as TGTGCCAGCACCTTGGGGCAGCTAACCTACGAGCAGTACTTC.

This chain uses TRBV6-2 or TRBV6-3 with TRBJ1-1, with D unresolved. The CDR3 is made up of 14 amino acids. V lost 6 bases, J lost 1 base, and 12 bases lay in between. Looked up from germline, CDR1 is MNHEY and CDR2 is SVGEGT. CDR3 protein: CASSPIGQNTEAFF. In nucleotides, the CDR3 is TGTGCCAGCAGCCCAATCGGTCAGAACACTGAAGCTTTCTTT.

The chain is built from TRBV7-2 and TRBJ1-4; 10 bases map to TRBD1. The CDR3 sequence is 15 residues long. The germline CDR1 and CDR2 sequences are SGHTA and FQGNSA. The junction had 8 bases not matched to a gene; V was cut back by 5 bases and J by 8 bases. The CDR3 region is CASSLLTGGAEKLFF. CDR3 sequence (DNA): TGTGCCAGCAGCCTCTTGACAGGGGGCGCGGAAAAACTGTTTTTT.

The J gene is TRBJ1-1, the V gene TRBV20-1, with D uncertain. The CDR3 extends over 12 amino acids. Germline values: CDR1 DFQATT, CDR2 SNEGSKA (reference sequence). Trimming stripped 5 bases from V and 0 bases from J, with 7 bases between. CDR3 sequence reads: CSALSMNTEAFF. The CDR3 coding sequence is TGCAGTGCTCTCAGTATGAACACTGAAGCTTTCTTT.

CDR3 loop: CASSPPAVVGAMAYEQYF. The CDR3 DNA reads TGTGCCAGCAGTCCTCCCGCGGTTGTTGGGGCTATGGCCTACGAGCAGTACTTC. The chain links TRBV27 to TRBJ2-7, with D possibly matching TRBD1 (5 bases). This CDR3 is built from 18 residues. V lost 5 bases and J lost 2, with 25 bases in between. Germline lookup yields CDR1 MNHEY and CDR2 SMNVEV (reference sequence).

This clonotype appeared a few times. This sequence joins TRBV5-1 and TRBJ1-1; a possible D gene is TRBD1 (5 bases). Germline V CDR1 and CDR2: SGHRS, YFSETQ. The CDR3 extends over 13 amino acids. With 1 base removed from V and 5 bases from J, the gap between germline ends came to 9 bases. The CDR3 DNA sequence: TGCGCCAGCAGCTTGCCAGGGAAAACTGAAGCTTTCTTT. It translates to CASSLPGKTEAFF.